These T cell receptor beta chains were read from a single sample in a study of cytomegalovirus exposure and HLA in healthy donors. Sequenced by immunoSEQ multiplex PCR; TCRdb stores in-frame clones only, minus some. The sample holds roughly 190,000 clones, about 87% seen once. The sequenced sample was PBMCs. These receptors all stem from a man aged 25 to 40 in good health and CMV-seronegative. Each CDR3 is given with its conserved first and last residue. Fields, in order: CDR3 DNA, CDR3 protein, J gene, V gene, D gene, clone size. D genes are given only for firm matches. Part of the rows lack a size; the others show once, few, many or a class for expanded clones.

CDR3 DNA: TGTGCCAGCAGTTTAACGGGCAATCAGCCCCAGCATTTT
CDR3 protein: CASSLTGNQPQHF
J gene: TRBJ1-5
V gene: TRBV6-5
D gene: NA
clone size: NA

CDR3 DNA: TGCGCCAGCAGCCGCCCCGTAGCGGGAGGTCACACCGGGGAGCTGTTTTTT
CDR3 protein: CASSRPVAGGHTGELFF
J gene: TRBJ2-2
V gene: TRBV4-1
D gene: TRBD2
clone size: few

CDR3 DNA: TGTGCCAGCAGTTCAAGAGGTGGACTAAGGAGCAATCAGCCCCAGCATTTT
CDR3 protein: CASSSRGGLRSNQPQHF
J gene: TRBJ1-5
V gene: TRBV28
D gene: NA
clone size: NA

CDR3 DNA: TGTGCCAGCAGCCAAGGACAGGGGGCGGGTGGCTACACCTTC
CDR3 protein: CASSQGQGAGGYTF
J gene: TRBJ1-2
V gene: TRBV7-9
D gene: TRBD1
clone size: NA

CDR3 DNA: TGCGCCAGCAGCTTCCACGGGAGGCTCACAGATACGCAGTATTTT
CDR3 protein: CASSFHGRLTDTQYF
J gene: TRBJ2-3
V gene: TRBV5-1
D gene: TRBD2
clone size: NA

CDR3 DNA: TGTGCCAGCAGTGCACAGTACACGCACAATGAGCAGTTCTTC
CDR3 protein: CASSAQYTHNEQFF
J gene: TRBJ2-1
V gene: TRBV6-1
D gene: NA
clone size: NA

CDR3 DNA: TGCGCCAGCAGCTTGGCAGTAGTGGCAGGGCGGAGCTCCTATAATTCACCCCTCCACTTT
CDR3 protein: CASSLAVVAGRSSYNSPLHF
J gene: TRBJ1-6
V gene: TRBV5-1
D gene: NA
clone size: NA

CDR3 DNA: TGTGCCAGATCGGTTGCAACTAATGAAAAACTGTTTTTT
CDR3 protein: CARSVATNEKLFF
J gene: TRBJ1-4
V gene: TRBV6-6
D gene: NA
clone size: NA

CDR3 DNA: TGTGCCAGCTCACTAGCAGTGACAGAACGATACGAGCAGTACTTC
CDR3 protein: CASSLAVTERYEQYF
J gene: TRBJ2-7
V gene: TRBV18
D gene: NA
clone size: NA

CDR3 DNA: TGTGCCAGCAGTTTTACCGGAGCCTACGAGCAGTACTTC
CDR3 protein: CASSFTGAYEQYF
J gene: TRBJ2-7
V gene: TRBV27
D gene: NA
clone size: NA

CDR3 DNA: TGTGCCAGCAGCGGACAGCTTGAGGATACGCAGTATTTT
CDR3 protein: CASSGQLEDTQYF
J gene: TRBJ2-3
V gene: TRBV6-4
D gene: NA
clone size: NA

CDR3 DNA: TGTGCCAGCAGTGAAAATTCTATGAACACTGAAGCTTTCTTT
CDR3 protein: CASSENSMNTEAFF
J gene: TRBJ1-1
V gene: TRBV2
D gene: NA
clone size: NA

CDR3 DNA: TGCGCCAGCAGCCAAGACCACAGGGAATTCCTCTATGGCTACACCTTC
CDR3 protein: CASSQDHREFLYGYTF
J gene: TRBJ1-2
V gene: TRBV4-3
D gene: NA
clone size: once

CDR3 DNA: TGTGCCAGCAGCTTGGGGGCGACAGGGGGGGATGAAAAACTGTTTTTT
CDR3 protein: CASSLGATGGDEKLFF
J gene: TRBJ1-4
V gene: TRBV5-6
D gene: TRBD1
clone size: NA

CDR3 DNA: TGTGCCAGCAGCCCAGAGGATCAGCCCCAGCATTTT
CDR3 protein: CASSPEDQPQHF
J gene: TRBJ1-5
V gene: TRBV6-6
D gene: NA
clone size: few

CDR3 DNA: TGTGCCAGCAGCCCTGGGAAACGGGACAGGCAAGAGACCCAGTACTTC
CDR3 protein: CASSPGKRDRQETQYF
J gene: TRBJ2-5
V gene: TRBV4-2
D gene: TRBD1
clone size: NA

CDR3 DNA: TGTGCCAGCAGCTCGGAGGGGAGAAGAGCTTTCTTT
CDR3 protein: CASSSEGRRAFF
J gene: TRBJ1-1
V gene: TRBV11-2
D gene: NA
clone size: NA

CDR3 DNA: TGTGCCAGTACAAGGACTAGCGGGACACCCTACAATGAGCAGTTCTTC
CDR3 protein: CASTRTSGTPYNEQFF
J gene: TRBJ2-1
V gene: TRBV27
D gene: TRBD2
clone size: NA

CDR3 DNA: TGTGCCAGCAGTTTAGACAGGCTGAACACCGGGGAGCTGTTTTTT
CDR3 protein: CASSLDRLNTGELFF
J gene: TRBJ2-2
V gene: TRBV6-6
D gene: NA
clone size: NA

CDR3 DNA: TGTGCCAGCAGTAGGACAGCAACTAGCACAGATACGCAGTATTTT
CDR3 protein: CASSRTATSTDTQYF
J gene: TRBJ2-3
V gene: TRBV6-1
D gene: NA
clone size: NA

CDR3 DNA: TGTGCCAGCAGCCTAAGGACAGGCCGCATATGGGAAAAACTGTTTTTT
CDR3 protein: CASSLRTGRIWEKLFF
J gene: TRBJ1-4
V gene: TRBV5-6
D gene: TRBD1
clone size: few

CDR3 DNA: TGTGCCAGCTCACCAATTCAGGCGGGCGAAGGGGGCTACACCTTC
CDR3 protein: CASSPIQAGEGGYTF
J gene: TRBJ1-2
V gene: TRBV18
D gene: NA
clone size: NA

CDR3 DNA: TGTGCCAGCAGTGCCTCCCCAGGAACGGCTGAAGCTTTCTTT
CDR3 protein: CASSASPGTAEAFF
J gene: TRBJ1-1
V gene: TRBV6-4
D gene: NA
clone size: few

CDR3 DNA: TGTGCCAGCAGGCCTGCGGTCACCGGGGAGCTGTTTTTT
CDR3 protein: CASRPAVTGELFF
J gene: TRBJ2-2
V gene: TRBV5-4
D gene: NA
clone size: once

CDR3 DNA: TGTGCCAGCAATCGAAGGGGGCTGGGAGAGACCCAGTACTTC
CDR3 protein: CASNRRGLGETQYF
J gene: TRBJ2-5
V gene: TRBV6-1
D gene: TRBD1
clone size: NA

CDR3 DNA: TGTGCCAGCAGTCCACCAGCGGGAGTCGACCATGAGCAGTTCTTC
CDR3 protein: CASSPPAGVDHEQFF
J gene: TRBJ2-1
V gene: TRBV28
D gene: TRBD2
clone size: NA

CDR3 DNA: TGTGCCAGCAGTTCCTCACGACTAGCGGACTCCTACGAGCAGTACTTC
CDR3 protein: CASSSSRLADSYEQYF
J gene: TRBJ2-7
V gene: TRBV28
D gene: TRBD2
clone size: once

CDR3 DNA: TGTGCCAGCAGATTGGGACTAGCGGGGACCTACGAGCAGTACTTC
CDR3 protein: CASRLGLAGTYEQYF
J gene: TRBJ2-7
V gene: TRBV27
D gene: TRBD2
clone size: NA

CDR3 DNA: TGTGCCAGCAGCTTAGCTCATGGACAGGGCTACACCTTC
CDR3 protein: CASSLAHGQGYTF
J gene: TRBJ1-2
V gene: TRBV7-6
D gene: NA
clone size: NA

CDR3 DNA: TGTGCCAGCAGCTTGGGGGGGCGTAGTCTCGAGACCCAGTACTTC
CDR3 protein: CASSLGGRSLETQYF
J gene: TRBJ2-5
V gene: TRBV7-2
D gene: NA
clone size: NA

CDR3 DNA: TGCGCCAGCCGGACAGGGTATACATCGAGTGAAAAACTGTTTTTT
CDR3 protein: CASRTGYTSSEKLFF
J gene: TRBJ1-4
V gene: TRBV5-1
D gene: TRBD1
clone size: NA

CDR3 DNA: TGTGCCAGCAGGAACAGAGGCACAGATACGCAGTATTTT
CDR3 protein: CASRNRGTDTQYF
J gene: TRBJ2-3
V gene: TRBV2
D gene: NA
clone size: once